This T cell receptor beta chain appears in the sequencing data of a study of cytotoxic CD8 clonotypes in ibrutinib-treated CLL. Sequencing was performed with immunoSEQ multiplex PCR; in TCRdb, only in-frame clones are kept and a portion is missing. The data hold approximately 100,000 clones, with almost 80% observed a single time. Per germline, CDR1 SGDLS and CDR2 YYNGEE. The ends lost 0 bases at V and 0 bases at J; junction bases unmatched: 1. CDR3 length: 15 residues. The sequencing used PBMCs, collected after 12 months of ibrutinib treatment. The sequence was collected from a human donor with chronic lymphocytic leukemia. The V and J genes are TRBV9 and TRBJ2-3; TRBD2 agrees at 7 bases. The DNA for the CDR3 is TGTGCCAGCAGCGTAGTGGGACTAAGCACAGATACGCAGTATTTT. It translates to CASSVVGLSTDTQYF.